Below, 14 T cell receptor beta chains from the same sample are listed, as sequenced in a study of T-cell memory formation after mild COVID-19. TCRdb used MiXCR to reprocess the 5' RACE reads, holding one entry per CDR3 protein. The sample includes approximately 500,000 distinct CDR3 sequences, approximately 25% of them seen just once. The sequenced sample was PBMCs or a T cell subset sorted from them (not recorded which). The receptors stem from an adult woman who had mild COVID-19 (a few samples of this study predate the infection). Cell type and time point are not known.

This clonotype was counted between two and nine times. The CDR3 coding sequence is TGTGCCAGCAGTTTAAAGGGAGGACTAGCGGTCCAAGGGTATGAGCAGTTCTTC. It yields the protein CASSLKGGLAVQGYEQFF. The rearrangement links TRBV12-3 or TRBV12-4 to TRBJ2-1; 10 nucleotides align to TRBD2. The V segment lost 2 bases and the J segment 8 bases; nucleotides outside the gene matches: 15. CDR3 length equals 18 residues.

This clonotype was picked up a small number of times. V and J are TRBV7-9 and TRBJ2-3; the D gene could be TRBD1 or TRBD2 (6 bases each). Per germline, CDR1 SEHNR and CDR2 FQNEAQ (reference sequence). Trimming took off 1 base at V and 1 base at J, with 12 bases between the two ends. This CDR3 comprises 16 residues. CDR3 residues: CASSLDGGQGTDTQYF. CDR3 nucleotide sequence: TGTGCCAGCAGCTTAGATGGGGGGCAGGGCACAGATACGCAGTATTTT.

The J gene is TRBJ2-1, the V gene TRBV27; D remains unclear. CDR3 length: 16 residues. V lost 5 bases and J 0 bases, leaving 14 bases between the germline ends. The germline CDR1 and CDR2 sequences are MNHEY and SMNVEV (reference sequence). In nucleotides, the CDR3 is TGTGCCAGCAGTCTAAGTGGACCGAACTCCTACAATGAGCAGTTCTTC. It specifies CASSLSGPNSYNEQFF.

V gene TRBV5-1 combines with J gene TRBJ2-5, with 8 bases lining up with TRBD2. Unmatched junction bases numbered 7, after V lost 0 bases and J lost 3 bases. Germline assignment: CDR1 SGHRS and CDR2 YFSETQ. CDR3 length equals 16 residues. The DNA for the CDR3 is TGCGCCAGCAGCTTGGATGGCGGGGGGTTGAAAGAGACCCAGTACTTC. Translated: CASSLDGGGLKETQYF.

The rearrangement links TRBV7-3 to TRBJ1-1; 7 nucleotides agree with TRBD1. Germline V gene sequence: CDR1 SGHTA, CDR2 FQGTGA. The CDR3 spans 11 residues. V gave up 5 bases and J gave up 11 bases; unmatched junction bases: 5. Here the CDR3 reads CASSPTGLAFF. In DNA form, the CDR3 reads TGTGCCAGCAGCCCGACAGGGTTGGCTTTCTTT.

The chain joins TRBV27 to TRBJ1-2; D not resolved. The CDR3 runs to 14 residues. CDR1 and CDR2 (germline): MNHEY, SMNVEV (reference sequence). The V gene lost 3 bases and the J gene lost 6 bases, with 14 bases spanning the gap. The CDR3 bases are TGTGCCAGCAGTTTCTTGGGCGGGAGGCATGGCTACACCTTC. Its translation is CASSFLGGRHGYTF.

This clonotype occurred a few times. The rearrangement uses TRBV7-3 and TRBJ2-5, with TRBD2 as a possible D gene (5 bases). Germline V CDR1 and CDR2: SGHTA, FQGTGA. This CDR3 has 13 residues. V shed 5 bases and J shed 5 bases, with 12 bases lying between them. This CDR3 is CASSVLSGETQYF. DNA for the CDR3: TGTGCCAGCAGCGTCTTATCGGGGGAGACCCAGTACTTC.

This clonotype showed up just a few times. V gene TRBV3-1 combines with J gene TRBJ2-7, with D hard to call. V lost 2 bases and J lost 6, with 5 bases in between. The CDR3 has 11 residues. The germline V gene has CDR1 LGHDT and CDR2 YNNKEL (reference sequence). The CDR3 coding sequence is TGTGCCAGCAGCCAATTATTCGAGCAGTACTTC. It is translated as CASSQLFEQYF.

The chain links TRBV4-3 to TRBJ2-7, with 13 bases aligning to TRBD2. The CDR3 spans 15 residues. Germline V gene data show CDR1 as LGHNA and CDR2 as YSLEER. V dropped 4 bases and J dropped 3; count of bases not matched to a gene: 3. For the CDR3, the DNA is TGCGCCAGCAGCCCCTGGACTAGCGGGAGCTACGAGCAGTACTTC. Its protein is CASSPWTSGSYEQYF.

V gene TRBV5-5 combines with J gene TRBJ1-2; TRBD1 matches 9 bases. The trim removed 4 bases at V and 8 bases at J, leaving 12 bases unmatched. The CDR3 is made up of 15 amino acids. Germline assignment: CDR1 SGHKS and CDR2 YYEKEE (reference sequence). CDR3 region: CASSPGQGGGKGYTF. CDR3 DNA: TGTGCCAGCAGCCCGGGACAGGGAGGGGGAAAAGGCTACACCTTC.

V usage is TRBV29-1 and J usage is TRBJ2-3, with D perhaps TRBD1 or TRBD2 (6 bases each). CDR1 and CDR2 (germline): SQVTM, ANQGSEA. This CDR3 is built from 14 residues. Deletions cut 6 bases from V and 5 bases from J, with 18 bases between. The CDR3 DNA reads as TGCAGCGTCGGAATTGGGGGGCAGGGAGATACGCAGTATTTT. Translation gives CSVGIGGQGDTQYF.

CDR3 amino acids: CASTSTGQGLFEQYF. As DNA, the CDR3 is TGTGCCAGCACCTCTACGGGACAGGGTCTCTTCGAGCAGTACTTC. V gene TRBV6-2 or TRBV6-3 combines with J gene TRBJ2-7; 9 bases map to TRBD1. V gave up 7 bases and J gave up 6 bases; unmatched junction bases: 13. Germline V gives CDR1 MNHEY, CDR2 SVGEGT. The CDR3 is made up of 15 amino acids.

In this sample, this clonotype turned up a few times. The rearrangement joins TRBV6-5 to TRBJ2-1, with TRBD2 matching 8 bases. CDR1 is MNHEY, CDR2 SVGAGI, per germline. The CDR3 length is 16 residues. V lost 8 bases, J lost 3 bases, and 12 bases stayed unmatched. Here the CDR3 reads CASGLGLDTLYNEQFF. Here the CDR3 DNA reads TGTGCCAGCGGTTTGGGACTAGACACCCTCTACAATGAGCAGTTCTTC.

The chain joins TRBV5-6 to TRBJ2-7, with D unresolved. This CDR3 has 12 residues. Trimming shortened V by 5 bases and J by 6 bases, and 12 bases separated the two germline ends. Germline V CDR1 and CDR2: SGHDT, YYEEEE. This CDR3 is CASSTGHGEQYF. The CDR3 bases are TGTGCCAGCAGTACGGGCCACGGCGAGCAGTACTTC.